This T cell receptor (beta chain) was profiled in a study of blood T cell repertoires in COVID-19. Turning to the study itself: Sites across the United States, Italy and Spain contributed samples from acute and convalescent COVID-19. Sources were T cells, B-cell-depleted T cells, or PBMCs; the material itself was cDNA or gDNA.

In germline, CDR1 is GTSNPN, CDR2 SVGIG (reference sequence). Trimming left V 0 bases short and J 8 bases short, with 16 bases between. This CDR3 region has 15 residues. In the authors' workflow: Amplifying reference gene primers gave estimates of nucleated cell counts. Sequencing was performed with immunoSEQ multiplex PCR; in TCRdb, only in-frame clones are kept and a portion is missing. The DNA was the basis for D and trimming; V, J and clone size are from that table. The data contain about 89,000 clones, around 90% of them seen just once; the ten biggest clones take up around 16%. This clone came up a few times.

This TCR derives from a male donor with acute or convalescent COVID-19. V is TRBV30 and J is TRBJ1-4, with a weak D call TRBD1 (5 bases). The specimen was peripheral blood. The CDR3 spells CAWSVRWGLKEKLFF. The CDR3 DNA follows: TGTGCCTGGAGTGTACGGTGGGGACTGAAGGAAAAACTGTTTTTT.